This T cell receptor beta chain was recorded in a study of shared clonotypes between healthy human individuals. As for the study in general: Per-donor plates numbered three CD4 naive, three CD4 memory, two CD8 naive and one CD8 memory.

This clone showed up just once. Method: immunoSEQ multiplex PCR; TCRdb's copy keeps in-frame clones and lacks some. The sample lists 1,500,000 or so clones; roughly 96% were seen once. Germline CDR1 is SNHLY and CDR2 is FYNNEI. This CDR3 has 17 residues. Losses at the gene ends were 10 bases for V and 2 bases for J; bases not matched to a gene: 15. The chain couples TRBV2 to TRBJ2-2, with 8 bases fitting TRBD1. The sample comprised naive CD4+ T cells sorted from blood. Subset given: CD45RA+ positively selected. The TCR sequence derives from a man between 25 and 39 years old in good health. CDR3 in amino acids: CATRLWGQDHNTGELFF. CDR3 sequence (DNA): TGTGCCACACGACTGTGGGGACAGGACCATAACACCGGGGAGCTGTTTTTT.